This T cell receptor (beta chain) is drawn from a study of shared clonotypes between healthy human individuals. About the study: CD4 naive and memory got three plates each, CD8 naive two, CD8 memory one.

CDR3 length equals 19 residues. V dropped 6 bases and J dropped 0 bases, with 23 bases sitting between them. The germline V gene has CDR1 SEHNR and CDR2 FQNEAQ (reference sequence). Points on this clone: Its antigen is unidentified.

Repertoires were generated with immunoSEQ multiplex PCR, while TCRdb's copy carries only in-frame clones and drops some. The sample lists 1 million to 1.2 million clones; approximately 77% were seen once. Regarding the study as a whole: The study found lower generation probabilities in non-shared clonotypes than in those shared by all four donors.

Sequenced input: memory CD4+ T cells from PBMCs. The subset: CD45RA-negative fraction. The chain is built from TRBV7-9 and TRBJ1-4; D gene unclear. The receptor was isolated from a man aged 18 to 30 in good health. Some clones in this sample may be carry-over from other donors' samples. For the CDR3, the DNA is TGTGCCAGCAGTCGACGGTTGGCGGGCGCGGATGCAACTAATGAAAAACTGTTTTTT. This sequence encodes CASSRRLAGADATNEKLFF.